This T cell receptor (beta chain) is from a study of cytomegalovirus exposure and HLA in healthy donors listed by TCRdb under 2017. Regarding the study in general: In an earlier analysis of 550 to 750 of the donors, 276 Gb of sequence data and 100 million or so unique TCR beta sequences from about 180 million T cells were reported. The study was designed to test whether signatures of past pathogen exposure could be identified by cataloging public T cell receptors. Among some 410 genotyped donors of the cohort, an average of roughly 230,000 unique TCR beta nucleotide sequences was sequenced per donor, of which about 18% were non-productive. Because of strong linkage in the cohort, roughly five DR-DQ haplotypes were treated as single units for association and clustering. HLA typing included class I and class II loci at four-digit resolution. The genetic ancestry cluster associated with self-reported Caucasian donors included roughly 84% of the roughly 380 genotyped donors. An early release covering 550 to 650 HLA-typed donors comprised approximately 290 gigabases of sequencing data and 85 million or so unique TCR sequences. The number of typed donors differed by locus: about 629-630 for A, B, C, DRB1 and DQB1; 522 for DQA1; approximately 600 for DPA1; and 400 to 480 for DPB1. In addition to the first cohort of several hundred subjects, a separate validation cohort of 100 to 150 different subjects was used. To decide whether each TCR beta V gene segment behaved as functional or pseudogenic, an earlier analysis of approximately 620 of the donors relied on high-throughput TCR beta sequencing. The T cell repertoires of several hundred subjects were profiled by immunosequencing and related to cytomegalovirus serostatus. All discovery cohort repertoires had been generated using a single sequencing platform. High-throughput TCR immunosequencing, statistical association of individual TCRs with disease status, and machine learning were combined to predict cytomegalovirus infection status. Alongside the repertoire data, information on donor age, sex, ethnicity and CMV serostatus was compiled. In a later genetic analysis, genome-wide SNP genotypes for about three fifths of the 666 donors were used, and that subset was treated as a discovery cohort. A later analysis re-analyzed previously published TCR beta repertoires from roughly 600 donors and added high-resolution HLA genotyping to study TCR occurrence patterns. In the later analysis, no new phenotypic data were used to find candidate immune exposures; instead, reliance was placed on TCR beta sequences and their occurrence across donors.

A few counts support this clone. Its antigen is still unknown. Per-nucleotide qualities are absent, and no much larger clonotype sits a single base away. The cohort comprised more than 550 healthy bone marrow donors. Cohort members were all nominally healthy when sampled, although unrecorded immune exposures were likely present. The donor was CMV seronegative and was included in the group of a few hundred seronegative cohort members. A peripheral blood sample was provided by each donor, and peripheral blood mononuclear cells were used for TCR beta sequencing. Genomic DNA extraction from the blood cell samples was performed with the Qiagen DNeasy Blood Extraction Kit. Preparation of the library involved the immunoSEQ multiplex PCR assay. A mixture of 60 forward primers for TCR Vbeta segments and 13 reverse primers for TCR Jbeta segments was used in the multiplex PCR. A multiplex PCR assay on genomic DNA amplified the CDR3 region of rearranged TCR beta genes. Amplified TCR beta libraries were sequenced as 87-base-pair reads on the Illumina HiSeq System. As for the authors' bioinformatics: Across the 500 to 700 repertoires, a later analysis counted 75 million to 90 million unique TCR beta chains, around 10 million of which were shared by at least two donors. To remove PCR and sequencing errors, raw reads were error-corrected and collapsed into unique sequences using a nearest-neighbor algorithm that merged closely related sequences. To assign V, D and J gene segments, CDR3 sequences were aligned to IMGT reference sequences. For a sequence to be retained, at least a six-nucleotide match to both a V gene segment and a J gene segment was required. Rearrangements were called productive when the CDR3 lacked stop codons and stayed in frame with V and J; all others were non-productive. Following IMGT convention, CDR3 was defined as the stretch from the second conserved V-encoded cysteine to the conserved J-encoded phenylalanine. The earlier analysis of 500 to 750 of the donors excluded any sequence lacking an unambiguous match to a single V gene segment. In an earlier analysis of several hundred of the donors, V segments were called functional above 56.7% productive rearrangements and were called segregating when the between-donor standard deviation exceeded 5%. A statistical classification framework was built for diagnosing cytomegalovirus status from the catalog of TCR beta chain sequences. In a later analysis, TCR nucleotide sequences were compared against IMGT/GENE-DB human TR gene sequences so that V and J genes could be assigned. In a later analysis, CDR3 sequences and most-parsimonious VDJ recombination scenarios were assigned using the TCRdist pipeline. A later analysis defined each TCR beta chain by its CDR3 amino acid sequence plus V-gene family, and excluded reads lacking a unique V-gene family. A later analysis removed 550 to 700 highly shared, low-generation-probability nucleotide sequences to deal with suspected cross-contamination and a sequencing artifact. A later analysis calculated a clonal expansion index for each public chain from normalized within-repertoire ranks of inferred template counts. A later analysis computed generation probabilities with a VDJ recombination model fitted to out-of-frame rearrangements, and checked the results against IGoR. Hypergeometric tests were used in a later analysis to score TCR-TCR, TCR-HLA and TCR-CMV co-occurrence, with a repertoire-size bias correction applied to the TCR pairs. To estimate false discovery rates, a later analysis permuted the HLA or CMV assignments 20 times. In a later analysis, co-occurring TCRs were grouped using DBSCAN, with TCRdist sequence similarity added in when clustering inside HLA-allele-positive subsets. For co-occurrence clustering, repertoires with fewer than 30,000 or more than 120,000 public chains were excluded, along with four to six repertoires with anomalous nucleotide sharing. TCRdb provides this immuneACCESS table in a form limited to in-frame rearrangements. Some clones are lacking; in checked studies, under half of them reflect an unresolved V gene, and why the rest are absent is not known. D and trimming were read from the DNA, whereas the V and J calls and clone size are those reported in that table. The sample contains roughly 200,000 clones, less than 85% of them found a single time. 0.55% to 0.75% of the sample lies in the top ten.

The CDR3 runs 14 residues from the cysteine to the phenylalanine. The sequence is cut down to CDR3 DNA, 42 bases in frame from base 1. The germline V gene specifies WSHSY as CDR1 and SAAADI as CDR2. Trimming removed 4 bases from V and 2 bases from J; the gene matches leave 4 bases unexplained. What the work shows at the level of the full study, not this receptor alone: According to a later analysis, parvovirus B19, influenza, CMV and Epstein-Barr virus appeared linked to several top co-occurrence clusters. A group of highly shared sequence variants was considered likely to be a technical artifact of the sequencing pipeline. The classifier was reported to diagnose cytomegalovirus status with high specificity and sensitivity in both the original cohort and the validation cohort. Some 15 rarely observed V segments, including chromosome 9 orphons, were excluded from the earlier analysis of just under 600 of the donors because counts were too low. The cohort was sequenced for TCR beta chains only, and without alpha or paired-chain data the features that could be detected were limited. CMV serostatus was the only immune exposure information available for the cohort. Most TCR sequences were seen in very few donors, while some public TCRs were found in many individuals. In a later genetic analysis, fewer N-insertions in productive TCRs were reported among donors in an Asian-associated ancestry cluster than the roughly 700-donor mean. Linkage disequilibrium might explain the correlated functional status among segregating V segments, but an unknown experimental factor could not be ruled out. The study gave a list of 150 to 200 TCR beta chains associated with cytomegalovirus. A few of the identified cytomegalovirus-associated TCR beta chains were confirmed in vitro to be specific for cytomegalovirus antigens. Specific HLA alleles were associated with 15,000 to 20,000 TCR beta sequences at a false discovery rate of 0.05 in a later analysis. In a later analysis, HLA-associated TCR beta chains were found to be more clonally expanded and to have lower generation probabilities than equally common non-associated chains. The presence/absence analyses assumed that sequencing depth was roughly uniform across donors, and that assumption may not be true. A further reported finding was that TCR beta sequences accurately predicted the HLA-A and HLA-B alleles for most subjects in the first cohort. Broadly in line with IMGT annotations, most TCR beta V segments showed up in productive rearrangements about 87% or about 30% of the time in an earlier analysis of 587 of the donors. Because HLA typing was missing for some donors at each locus, association tests included only the typed subset. The authors suggested that the approach could potentially be extended to other disease states and immunological phenotypes. Some IMGT-functional V segments, including TRBV6-2 and TRBV6-3, could not be told apart with the 87-base-pair reads, so those segments were excluded. When HLA alleles, especially DR and DQ, strongly co-occurred, attributing TCR associations to individual alleles was difficult. A later analysis found that most CMV-associated TCR beta chains appeared HLA-restricted, with HLA associations seemingly driven largely by CMV exposure. A later analysis found that TCR association rates varied across HLA loci, with DRB1 alleles showing the most associated TCRs and HLA-C alleles the fewest. In a later genetic analysis, a missense DCLRE1C variant was associated with V-gene and J-gene trimming of TCR beta chains, and the association was replicated in an independent cohort.

The sequence links TRBV10-2 to TRBJ2-5; TRBD2 matches 7 bases in the middle. The clonotype was recovered from a man aged 18-30 years in good health and CMV-seronegative. Material for sequencing was PBMCs. The CDR3 protein sequence reads: CASSGTGGQETQYF. The sequence in DNA is TGCGCCAGCAGTGGTACGGGAGGTCAAGAGACCCAGTACTTC.